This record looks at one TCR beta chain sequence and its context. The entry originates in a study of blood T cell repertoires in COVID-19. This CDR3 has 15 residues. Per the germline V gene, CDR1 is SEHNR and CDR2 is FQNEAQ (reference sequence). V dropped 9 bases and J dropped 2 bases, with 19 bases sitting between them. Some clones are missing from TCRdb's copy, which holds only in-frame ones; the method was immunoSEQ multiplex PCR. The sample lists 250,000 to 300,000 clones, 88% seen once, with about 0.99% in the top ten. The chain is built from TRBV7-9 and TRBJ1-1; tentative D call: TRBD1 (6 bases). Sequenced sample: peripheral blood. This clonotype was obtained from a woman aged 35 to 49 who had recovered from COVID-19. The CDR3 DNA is TGTGCCAGTGAAACCTCCAGGGGTAGTAACACTGAAGCTTTCTTT. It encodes CASETSRGSNTEAFF.